This T cell receptor beta chain was sequenced in a study of cytomegalovirus exposure and HLA in healthy donors. Findings and limits, study-wide: In a later analysis, at a false discovery rate of 0.05, 15,000 to 20,000 TCR beta sequences were associated with HLA alleles. It was taken for granted in presence/absence analyses that sequencing depth across donors was roughly uniform. Exclusion applied to some V segments, including TRBV6-2 and TRBV6-3, as they were indistinguishable.

In the PCR, 60 Vbeta and 13 Jbeta primers were used. Measured with immunoSEQ multiplex PCR; TCRdb has only the in-frame clones, and not every one. The table has tens of thousands of clones, over 60% seen once; the top ten hold under 4%. This clone was counted between two and nine times. The antigen remains unidentified. This CDR3 contains 14 residues. Trimming took off 4 bases at V and 1 base at J, with 8 bases between the two ends. Germline V gives CDR1 SGHTA, CDR2 FQGNSA. The specimen sequenced was PBMCs. This receptor was taken from a man aged 30 to 39 in good health and CMV-seronegative. The gene calls are TRBV7-2 and TRBJ2-1; D not resolved. CDR3 residues: CASSSVRSYNEQFF. DNA for the CDR3: TGTGCCAGCAGCTCGGTGAGGTCCTACAATGAGCAGTTCTTC.